A selection of T cell receptor beta chains follows, all from one sample in a study of regulatory T cells in long-lasting Graves disease. MiXCR, run by TCRdb on the multiplex PCR reads, gives a single entry per CDR3 protein. The sample carries approximately 380,000 distinct CDR3 sequences, around 20% recorded once. Sequences were derived from peripheral blood mononuclear cells (PBMCs), sampled when the disease was refractory, from a patient treated with antithyroid drugs. These receptor sequences come from a female donor with Graves disease. The CDR3 runs from the conserved cysteine through the conserved F or W. A D gene is named only where the DNA matches it firmly. For some rows the clone size is stated as once, few or many, or as a class when expanded; others skip it.

V gene,J gene,clone size,D gene,CDR3 length,CDR3 DNA,CDR3 protein
TRBV3-1,TRBJ1-1,many,NA,14,TGTGCCAGCAGCCACTCGGGGTTAAACCCTGAAGCTTTCTTT,CASSHSGLNPEAFF
TRBV6-1,TRBJ2-1,NA,NA,12,TGTGCCAGCAGTGAATGGGTCCGGCAGCAGTTCTTC,CASSEWVRQQFF
TRBV6-1,TRBJ2-7,NA,TRBD2,15,TGTGCCAGCAGTGACAGCCCAAGTCCCCGGACTAGCGGGAGCTTC,CASSDSPSPRTSGSF
TRBV6-1,TRBJ1-2,many,TRBD1,15,TGTGCCAGCAGTAACCCCGGACAGGCTGACTATGGCTACACCTTC,CASSNPGQADYGYTF
TRBV4-2,TRBJ1-2,few,NA,14,TGTGCCAGCAGCCAAACGACAGAAGGCTATGGCTACACCTTC,CASSQTTEGYGYTF
TRBV25-1,TRBJ2-7,NA,TRBD1,12,TGTGCCAGCGGACAGGGGGCCGACGAGCAGTACTTC,CASGQGADEQYF
TRBV7-2,TRBJ2-5,many,TRBD1,18,TGTGCCAGCAGCTCCTCCCGCTGGACAGGGCAAAGGGCGGGGACCCAGTACTTC,CASSSSRWTGQRAGTQYF
TRBV7-2,TRBJ1-2,NA,TRBD1,13,TGTGCCAGCAGCTCCGGGGACAGCTATGGCTACACCTTC,CASSSGDSYGYTF
TRBV20-1,TRBJ2-5,many,TRBD2,12,TGCAGTGCTAGAGATACGGAAGCGGGGGAGTACTTC,CSARDTEAGEYF
TRBV28,TRBJ1-1,many,TRBD1,14,TGTGCCAGCACCTCGTCCGGGACAGGCGATCGAGCTTTCTTT,CASTSSGTGDRAFF
TRBV30,TRBJ1-1,many,NA,13,TGTGCCGGAACGGGGGCACAGAACACTGAAGCTTTCTTT,CAGTGAQNTEAFF
TRBV27,TRBJ2-2,few,NA,18,TGTGCCAGCAGATCTCCACCCTCGGGGCACGCGAACACCGGGGAGCTGTTTTTT,CASRSPPSGHANTGELFF
TRBV4-2,TRBJ2-7,NA,NA,13,TGTGCCAGCAGCCAAGTTGGGGTCTACGAGCAGTACTTC,CASSQVGVYEQYF
TRBV7-2,TRBJ2-5,many,TRBD2,14,TGTGCCAGCAGCTTACGCCTAGCGGGAGGGACCCAGTACTTC,CASSLRLAGGTQYF
TRBV4-3,TRBJ2-7,few,NA,14,TGCGCCAGCAGCCAGGGGGCGGTTGATTACGAGCAGTACTTC,CASSQGAVDYEQYF
TRBV27,TRBJ2-2,few,NA,14,TGTGCCAGCAGTTTATCGTTAGACACCGGGGAGCTGTTTTTT,CASSLSLDTGELFF
TRBV7-9,TRBJ2-3,many,NA,11,TGTGCCAGCAGCTTTGCAGATACGCAGTATTTT,CASSFADTQYF
TRBV3-1,TRBJ1-1,many,NA,15,TGTGCCAGCAGCCCCGGGGGGCAGAGGAACACTGAAGCTTTCTTT,CASSPGGQRNTEAFF
TRBV6-1,TRBJ2-1,NA,NA,13,TGTGCCAGCAGCCCCTTCAGGGGTAATGAGCAGTTCTTC,CASSPFRGNEQFF
TRBV20-1,TRBJ1-1,NA,TRBD1,12,TGCAGTGCCCTAGGGGGCGTCACTGAAGCTTTCTTT,CSALGGVTEAFF
TRBV18,TRBJ2-7,few,NA,13,TGTGCCAGCGCGGTGGGAAATACCTACGAGCAGTACTTC,CASAVGNTYEQYF
TRBV30,TRBJ2-5,many,NA,11,TGTGCCTGGAGTACGTTGGAGACCCAGTACTTC,CAWSTLETQYF
TRBV7-6,TRBJ1-2,many,NA,16,TGTGCCAGCAGCTTAGACAGGACATTACCACCATGCGGCTACACCTTC,CASSLDRTLPPCGYTF
TRBV30,TRBJ2-7,NA,TRBD1,15,TGTGCCTGGAGTACTTCACAGGGGTCGCACTACGAGCAGTACTTC,CAWSTSQGSHYEQYF
TRBV19,TRBJ1-4,few,NA,14,TGTGCCAGTAGTACCCCGGGGACCGGCGAAAAACTGTTTTTT,CASSTPGTGEKLFF
TRBV5-6,TRBJ1-2,many,NA,11,TGTGCCAGCAGCTCGGCCTATGGCTACACCTTC,CASSSAYGYTF
TRBV20-1,TRBJ2-2,few,NA,15,TGCAGTGCTAGAGTGGGGGGAGATTATACCGGGGAGCTGTTTTTT,CSARVGGDYTGELFF
TRBV27,TRBJ1-2,few,NA,13,TGTGCCAGCAGTTCACAGGAGAACTATGGCTACACCTTC,CASSSQENYGYTF
TRBV28,TRBJ2-3,NA,TRBD2,17,TGTGCCAGCAGTTTATATACCAGCGGGAGCTATGGAGATACGCAGTATTTT,CASSLYTSGSYGDTQYF
TRBV15,TRBJ2-7,NA,NA,16,TGTGCCACCAGCAGCTATCCAACGGAGCCAAGGGGCGAGCAGTACTTC,CATSSYPTEPRGEQYF
TRBV5-4,TRBJ1-4,many,NA,14,TGTGCCAGCAGCTTACAGAACCATAATGAAAAACTGTTTTTT,CASSLQNHNEKLFF
TRBV11-2,TRBJ2-5,many,TRBD2,16,TGTGCCAGCAGCTCCACTACAGCGGGATTTAAGGAGACCCAGTACTTC,CASSSTTAGFKETQYF
TRBV29-1,TRBJ1-4,few,TRBD1,13,TGCAGCGTTGGACAGGGCCCTAATGAAAAACTGTTTTTT,CSVGQGPNEKLFF